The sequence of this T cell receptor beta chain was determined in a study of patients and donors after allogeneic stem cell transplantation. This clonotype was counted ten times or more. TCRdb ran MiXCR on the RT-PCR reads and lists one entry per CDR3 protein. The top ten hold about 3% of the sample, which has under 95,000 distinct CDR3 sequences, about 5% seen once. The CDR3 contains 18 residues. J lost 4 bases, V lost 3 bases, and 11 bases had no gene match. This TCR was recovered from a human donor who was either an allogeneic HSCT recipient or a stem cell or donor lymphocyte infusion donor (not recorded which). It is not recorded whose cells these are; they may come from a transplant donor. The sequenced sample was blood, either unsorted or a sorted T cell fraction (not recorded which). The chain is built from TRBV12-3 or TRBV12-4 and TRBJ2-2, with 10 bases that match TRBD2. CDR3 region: CASSFRGLAGVPTGELFF. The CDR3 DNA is TGTGCCAGCAGTTTTAGGGGTCTAGCGGGAGTGCCCACCGGGGAGCTGTTTTTT.